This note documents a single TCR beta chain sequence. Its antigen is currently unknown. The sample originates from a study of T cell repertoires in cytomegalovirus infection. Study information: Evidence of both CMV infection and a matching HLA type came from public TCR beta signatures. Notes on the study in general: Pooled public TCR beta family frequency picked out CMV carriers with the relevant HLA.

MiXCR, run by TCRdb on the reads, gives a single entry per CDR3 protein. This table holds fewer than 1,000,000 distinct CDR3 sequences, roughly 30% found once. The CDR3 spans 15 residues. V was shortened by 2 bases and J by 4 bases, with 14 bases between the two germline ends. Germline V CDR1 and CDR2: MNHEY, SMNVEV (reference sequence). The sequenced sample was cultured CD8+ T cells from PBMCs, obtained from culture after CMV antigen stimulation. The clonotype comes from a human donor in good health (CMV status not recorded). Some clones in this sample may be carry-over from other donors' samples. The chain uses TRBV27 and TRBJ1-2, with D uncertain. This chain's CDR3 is CASSLTATASYGYTF. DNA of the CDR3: TGTGCCAGCAGTTTAACTGCGACCGCCTCCTATGGCTACACCTTC.